This TCR beta chain was obtained from a study of cytomegalovirus exposure and HLA in healthy donors. PCR involved 60 Vbeta and 13 Jbeta primers. Per the original data handling: Approximately 11 million of the 75 million to 95 million unique TCR beta chains counted in a later analysis were shared. TCRdb's copy holds only in-frame clones and misses some; the assay was immunoSEQ multiplex PCR. Clonal size and the V and J genes are those of that table, whereas D and trimming came from the DNA. The sample carries 150,000 to 200,000 clones, over 60% recorded once. Trimming stripped 4 bases from V and 5 bases from J, with 21 bases between. The CDR3 loop spans 16 amino acids. Per germline, CDR1 SGHRS and CDR2 YFSETQ.

Sequencing was performed on PBMCs. This chain connects TRBV5-1 to TRBJ2-5; perhaps TRBD1 as D (6 bases). The sequence derives from a woman aged 40 to 50 in good health and CMV-seronegative. CDR3 in DNA: TGCGCCAGCAGCCCCGGGGACATCCTCCTGGGGGAGACCCAGTACTTC. Residues: CASSPGDILLGETQYF.